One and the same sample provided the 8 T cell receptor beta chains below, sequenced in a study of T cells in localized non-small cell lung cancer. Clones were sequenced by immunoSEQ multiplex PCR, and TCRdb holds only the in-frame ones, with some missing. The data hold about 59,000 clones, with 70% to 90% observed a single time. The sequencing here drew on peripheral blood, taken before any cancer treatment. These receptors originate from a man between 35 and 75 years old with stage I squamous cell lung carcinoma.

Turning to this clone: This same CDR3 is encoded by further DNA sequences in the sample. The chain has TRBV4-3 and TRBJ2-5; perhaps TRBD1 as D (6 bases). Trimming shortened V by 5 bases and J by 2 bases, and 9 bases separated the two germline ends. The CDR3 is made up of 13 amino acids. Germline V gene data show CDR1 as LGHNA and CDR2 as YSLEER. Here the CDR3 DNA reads TGCGCCAGCAGCTACAGGGCTCAAGAGACCCAGTACTTC. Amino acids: CASSYRAQETQYF.

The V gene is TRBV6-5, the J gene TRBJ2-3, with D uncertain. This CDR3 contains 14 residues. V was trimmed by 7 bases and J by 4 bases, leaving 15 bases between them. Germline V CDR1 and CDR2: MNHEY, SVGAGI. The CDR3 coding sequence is TGTGCCAGCAAAACGGAGTTAGTAGCAGATACGCAGTATTTT. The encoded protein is CASKTELVADTQYF.

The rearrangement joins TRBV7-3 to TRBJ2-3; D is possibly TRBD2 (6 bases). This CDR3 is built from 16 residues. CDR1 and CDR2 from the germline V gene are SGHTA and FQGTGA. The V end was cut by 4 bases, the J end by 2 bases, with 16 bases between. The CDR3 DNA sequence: TGTGCCAGCAGCTCCTCCTTCCCGGGAGTCACAGATACGCAGTATTTT. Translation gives CASSSSFPGVTDTQYF.

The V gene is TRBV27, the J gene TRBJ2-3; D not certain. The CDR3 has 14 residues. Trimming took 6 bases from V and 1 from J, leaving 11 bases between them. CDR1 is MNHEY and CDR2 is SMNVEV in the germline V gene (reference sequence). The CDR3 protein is CASSLSGGTDTQYF. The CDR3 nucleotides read TGTGCCAGCAGCCTATCGGGTGGCACAGATACGCAGTATTTT.

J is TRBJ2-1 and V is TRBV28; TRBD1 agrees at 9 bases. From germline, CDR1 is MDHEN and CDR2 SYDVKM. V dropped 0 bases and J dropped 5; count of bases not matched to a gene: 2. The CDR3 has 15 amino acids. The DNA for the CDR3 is TGTGCCAGCAGTTTATGGGGGGACAGGGACAATGAGCAGTTCTTC. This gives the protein CASSLWGDRDNEQFF. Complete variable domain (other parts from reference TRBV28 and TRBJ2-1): DVKVTQSSRYLVKRTGEKVFLECVQDMDHENMFWYRQDPGLGLRLIYFSYDVKMKEKGDIPEGYSVSREKKERFSLILESASTNQTSMYLCASSLWGDRDNEQFFGPGTRLTVL.

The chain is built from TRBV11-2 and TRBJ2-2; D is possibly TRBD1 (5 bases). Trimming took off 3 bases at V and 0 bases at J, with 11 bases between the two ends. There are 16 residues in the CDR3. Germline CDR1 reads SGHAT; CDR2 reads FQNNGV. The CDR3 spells CASSFGALTNTGELFF. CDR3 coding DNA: TGTGCCAGCAGCTTTGGGGCCCTTACGAACACCGGGGAGCTGTTTTTT.

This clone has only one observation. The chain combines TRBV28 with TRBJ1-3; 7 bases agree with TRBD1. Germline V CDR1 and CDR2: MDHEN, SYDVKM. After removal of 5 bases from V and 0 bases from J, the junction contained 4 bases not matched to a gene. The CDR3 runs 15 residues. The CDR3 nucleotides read TGTGCCAGCAGTAGGGGACAGAGCTCTGGAAACACCATATATTTT. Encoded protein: CASSRGQSSGNTIYF.

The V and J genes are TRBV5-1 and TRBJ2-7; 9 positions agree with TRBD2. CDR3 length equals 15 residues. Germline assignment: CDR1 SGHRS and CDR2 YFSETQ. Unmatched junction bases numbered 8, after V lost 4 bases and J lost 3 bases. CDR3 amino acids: CASSVSSGRNYEQYF. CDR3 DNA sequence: TGCGCCAGCAGCGTAAGTAGCGGGAGAAACTACGAGCAGTACTTC.